The 10 T cell receptor beta chains presented below share a single source sample, sequenced in a study of neoadjuvant nivolumab and ipilimumab in lung cancer (dated by TCRdb to 2020 to 2022). Library preparation used the immunoSEQ multiplex PCR assay. Imported from immuneACCESS, the table was reduced by TCRdb to in-frame sequences with V and J called. These copies leave out some clones; in studies compared against another copy, an unresolved V gene accounts for under half, and the cause of the remainder is not known. This sample lists roughly 20,000 clones; around 77% were detected once. The ten largest clonotypes hold around 10% of the sample. The label giving this sample's time point can be read as: at surgical resection after neoadjuvant nivolumab +/- ipilimumab. The starting material was tumor tissue, obtained after neoadjuvant nivolumab, alone or with ipilimumab, at or shortly before surgery. These receptors all come from an adult with non-small cell lung cancer.

J is TRBJ2-7 and V is TRBV9, with a possible D match to TRBD2 (7 bases). Trimming took off 0 bases at V and 5 bases at J, with 15 bases between the two ends. Germline V gene sequence: CDR1 SGDLS, CDR2 YYNGEE. This CDR3 is built from 15 residues. Written as DNA, the CDR3 is TGTGCCAGCAGCGTAGATGGGGGGGGGCCGGACGAGCAGTACTTC. This sequence encodes CASSVDGGGPDEQYF.

The rearrangement joins TRBV7-6 to TRBJ2-5; perhaps D is TRBD1 or TRBD2 (5 bases each). The V gene's germline CDR1 is SGHVS and CDR2 FNYEAQ. V was clipped by 3 bases and J by 1 base, with 15 bases between them. This CDR3 comprises 16 residues. CDR3 DNA: TGTGCCAGCAGCTTTACAGGTAGCGCGATCCAAGAGACCCAGTACTTC. This codes for CASSFTGSAIQETQYF.

The chain combines TRBV6-6 with TRBJ1-1; TRBD1 might be the D (6 bases). This CDR3 spans 12 amino acids. Germline V gene lookup returns CDR1 MNHNY and CDR2 SVGAGI (reference sequence). The V end was cut by 6 bases, the J end by 1 base, with 6 bases between. DNA of the CDR3: TGTGCCAGCAGACAGGGGAACACTGAAGCTTTCTTT. Its translation: CASRQGNTEAFF.

This rearrangement joins TRBV19 to TRBJ1-5; TRBD1 is a possible D gene (6 bases). The length of the CDR3 is 13 residues. Germline-derived CDR1 and CDR2 are LNHDA and SQIVND (reference sequence). V lost 9 bases and J 3 bases, leaving 12 bases between the germline ends. For the CDR3, the DNA is TGTGCCAGCATAGGGGGATCCAATCAGCCCCAGCATTTT. Its translation: CASIGGSNQPQHF.

The chain uses TRBV6-1 and TRBJ1-6, with 7 bases matching TRBD1. The germline V gene encodes CDR1 MNHNS and CDR2 SASEGT. CDR3 size: 15 residues. V lost 6 bases to trimming and J lost 6 bases; unmatched junction nucleotides: 8. The CDR3 sequence is CASRNSGQINSPLHF. CDR3 in DNA: TGTGCCAGCAGAAATTCGGGACAGATTAATTCACCCCTCCACTTT.

The chain joins TRBV9 to TRBJ2-6; no firm D call. The CDR3 covers 13 residues. Deletions cut 0 bases from V and 3 bases from J, with 1 base between. CDR1 is SGDLS, CDR2 YYNGEE, per germline. The CDR3 sequence is CASSVVGANVLTF. The CDR3 nucleotides read TGTGCCAGCAGCGTAGTTGGGGCCAACGTCCTGACTTTC.

V and J are TRBV28 and TRBJ2-7, with TRBD1 as a possible D gene (6 bases). V lost 10 bases and J lost 5, with 18 bases in between. Germline CDR1 and CDR2: MDHEN and SYDVKM. This CDR3 is 13 amino acids long. The CDR3 region is CATTKGRGNEQYF. CDR3 bases: TGTGCCACGACTAAGGGCAGGGGTAACGAGCAGTACTTC.

The count of this clone is one. V gene TRBV19 combines with J gene TRBJ1-1; TRBD1 matches at 9 bases. Germline V lookup: CDR1 LNHDA, CDR2 SQIVND (reference sequence). The CDR3 covers 15 residues. With 3 bases clipped from V and 1 base from J, the junction kept 3 bases outside the gene matches. The CDR3 loop is CASSIRGQGNTEAFF. The CDR3 DNA follows: TGTGCCAGTAGTATCCGGGGACAGGGGAACACTGAAGCTTTCTTT.

CDR3 region: CASSQGDDRGLEQYF. DNA of the CDR3: TGCGCCAGCAGCCAAGGAGATGACAGGGGGCTCGAGCAGTACTTC. The genes are TRBV4-3 and TRBJ2-7, with 10 bases fitting TRBD1. Trimming cost V 1 base and J 6 bases; bases outside gene matches: 6. This CDR3 comprises 15 residues. CDR1 and CDR2 (germline): LGHNA, YSLEER.

This clone was detected once. The chain employs TRBV11-2 and TRBJ1-3; a possible D gene is TRBD1 (5 bases). Germline loops: CDR1 SGHAT, CDR2 FQNNGV. CDR3 length equals 15 residues. V lost 3 bases to trimming and J lost 1 base, with 10 bases between them. Here the CDR3 DNA reads TGTGCCAGCAGCTTTTGGGGCTTTTCTGGAAACACCATATATTTT. Translating it yields CASSFWGFSGNTIYF.